This T cell receptor beta chain was profiled in a study of tumor and adjacent non-tumor tissue in lung cancer. Study information: Stage I to III disease affected 9 to 10 men and roughly five women aged roughly 31 to 76. Study conclusions and caveats: In normal lung, the top 100 clones were significantly more dominant than in tumor. Tumor TCR diversity, when higher, was linked to shorter survival.

A modified ARM-PCR protocol with three rounds of nested PCR amplified TCRbeta. A single record per CDR3 protein comes from TCRdb applying MiXCR to the multiplex PCR reads. The sample contains more than 70,000 distinct CDR3 sequences, around two thirds of which appear only once. RNA was extracted from bulk tissue without any cell sorting. Donors were chemotherapy-naive, newly diagnosed lung cancer surgical patients in China, August–late 2014. Germline values: CDR1 MDHEN, CDR2 SYDVKM. J gave up 3 bases and V 10 bases, and 8 bases lay outside the gene matches. The CDR3 is made up of 14 amino acids. Note on this clonotype: Antigen: not known. A read error is possible here, since a much larger clone lies one base away. Since no conserved phenylalanine or tryptophan closes the CDR3, a read error is the likely cause.

The source material was lung tumor tissue. This sequence was found in a man in his sixties or seventies with non-small cell lung cancer. V is TRBV28 and J is TRBJ2-2; TRBD1 matches at 7 bases. CDR3 bases: TGTGCCACCAAACAGGGGCGGTACACCGGGGAGCTGTTTTCT. Residues: CATKQGRYTGELFS.